This TCR beta chain was recorded in a study of cytomegalovirus exposure and HLA in healthy donors. Turning to this clone: The antigen is not known.

Donors in the study were healthy people who gave bone marrow. Study-level findings and limits: The investigators catalogued 164 TCR beta chains as cytomegalovirus-associated.

The study ran its PCR with 60 Vbeta and 13 Jbeta primers. Clones were read by immunoSEQ multiplex PCR, and TCRdb kept only the in-frame ones, dropping some. Here the sample spans around 170,000 clones, 82% being singletons. Germline loops: CDR1 SGHNT, CDR2 YYREEE (reference sequence). The CDR3 consists of 16 residues. V trimming: 6 bases; J trimming: 5 bases; junction bases outside the gene matches: 14. The receptor comes from a woman aged 45 to 65 in good health and CMV-seronegative. The V and J genes are TRBV5-4 and TRBJ1-2; 9 nucleotides agree with TRBD1. Sequencing was carried out using PBMCs. This CDR3 is CASIDHSTGGAYGYTF. CDR3 DNA: TGTGCCAGCATCGACCACTCAACAGGGGGCGCATATGGCTACACCTTC.